This T cell receptor (beta chain) was sequenced in a study of T cells in localized non-small cell lung cancer. Details on this clone: What it binds is unknown.

Study observations and caveats: The study found T cell clonality highest in uninvolved adjacent lung, above tumor. A higher density of T cells in blood coincided with extended overall survival.

Profiled with immunoSEQ multiplex PCR; TCRdb holds only in-frame clones, not every one. The data show 15,000 to 20,000 clones, with approximately 83% seen just once and more than 4% held by the top ten. Between the trimmed V and J ends, which lost 1 base and 5 bases, there was a span of 12 bases. Germline values: CDR1 LGHNA, CDR2 YSLEER. The CDR3 has 15 amino acids. The chain couples TRBV4-3 to TRBJ2-1; D is possibly TRBD1 or TRBD2 (5 bases each). The sample consisted of peripheral blood, taken before any cancer treatment. This clonotype was sampled from a man aged 35-69 years with stage I lung adenocarcinoma. The CDR3: CASSQVRDPNNEQFF. The CDR3 coding sequence is TGCGCCAGCAGCCAAGTCCGGGACCCAAACAATGAGCAGTTCTTC.